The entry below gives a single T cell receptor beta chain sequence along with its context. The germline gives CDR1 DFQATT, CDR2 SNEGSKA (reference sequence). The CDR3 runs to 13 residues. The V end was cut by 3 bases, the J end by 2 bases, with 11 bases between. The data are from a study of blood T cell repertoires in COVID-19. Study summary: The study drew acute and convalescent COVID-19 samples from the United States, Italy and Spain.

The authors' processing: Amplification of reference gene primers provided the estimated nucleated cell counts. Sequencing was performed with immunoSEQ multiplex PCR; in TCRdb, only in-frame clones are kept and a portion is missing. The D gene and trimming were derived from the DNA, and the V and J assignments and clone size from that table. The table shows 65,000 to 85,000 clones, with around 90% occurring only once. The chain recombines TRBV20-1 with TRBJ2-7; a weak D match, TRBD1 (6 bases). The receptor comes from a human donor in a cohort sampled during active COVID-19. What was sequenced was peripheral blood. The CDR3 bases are TGCAGTGCTAGTTTAGGGACACCCTACGAGCAGTACTTC. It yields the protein CSASLGTPYEQYF.